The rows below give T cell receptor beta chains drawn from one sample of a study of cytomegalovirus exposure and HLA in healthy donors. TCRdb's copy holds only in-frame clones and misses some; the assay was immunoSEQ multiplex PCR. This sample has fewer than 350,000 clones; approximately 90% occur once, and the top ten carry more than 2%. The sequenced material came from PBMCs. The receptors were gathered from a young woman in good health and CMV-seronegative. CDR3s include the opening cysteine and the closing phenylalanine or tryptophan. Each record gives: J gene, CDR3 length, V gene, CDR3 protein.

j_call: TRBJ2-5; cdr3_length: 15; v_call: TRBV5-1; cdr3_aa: CAGSVVGAPQETQYF
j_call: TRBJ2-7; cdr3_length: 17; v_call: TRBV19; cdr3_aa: CASSMGFLQGGTGEQYF
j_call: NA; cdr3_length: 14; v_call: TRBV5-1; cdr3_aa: CASSLEAGVYEQYF
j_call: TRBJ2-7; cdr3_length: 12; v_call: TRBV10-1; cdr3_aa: CASSDIVYEQYF
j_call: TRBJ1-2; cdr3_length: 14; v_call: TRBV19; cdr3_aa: CASSMFRDGYGYTF
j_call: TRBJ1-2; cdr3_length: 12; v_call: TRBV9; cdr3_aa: CASSKQGRGYTF
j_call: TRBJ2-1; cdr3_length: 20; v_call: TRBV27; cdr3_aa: CASSLRSGTSALFNYNEQFF
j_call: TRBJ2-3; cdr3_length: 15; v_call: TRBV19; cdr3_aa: CASSLVRGSTDTQYF
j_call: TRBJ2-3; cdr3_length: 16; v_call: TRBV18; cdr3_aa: CASSTTGTSGVDTQYF
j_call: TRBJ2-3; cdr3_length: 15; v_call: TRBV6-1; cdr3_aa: CASSDGTGGTDTQYF
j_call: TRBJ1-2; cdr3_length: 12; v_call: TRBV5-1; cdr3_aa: CASSLYGNGYTF
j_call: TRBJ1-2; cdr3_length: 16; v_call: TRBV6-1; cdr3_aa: CASSEPGASANYGYTF
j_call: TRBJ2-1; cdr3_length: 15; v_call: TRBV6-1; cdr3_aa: CASSEERGLEDEQFF
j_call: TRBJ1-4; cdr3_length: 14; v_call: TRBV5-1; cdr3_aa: CASNAGQGREKLFF
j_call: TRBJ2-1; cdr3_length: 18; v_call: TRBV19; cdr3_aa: CASSTRTKTSGGSSEQFF
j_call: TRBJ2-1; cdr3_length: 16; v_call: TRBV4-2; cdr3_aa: CASSQGGRGVDNEQFF
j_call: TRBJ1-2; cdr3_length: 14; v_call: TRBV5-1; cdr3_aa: CASSPRAANYGYTF
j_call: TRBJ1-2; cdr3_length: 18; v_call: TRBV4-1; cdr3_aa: CASSHARTGYVLSYGYTF
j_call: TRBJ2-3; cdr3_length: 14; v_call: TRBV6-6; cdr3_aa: CASSLQGTTDTQYF
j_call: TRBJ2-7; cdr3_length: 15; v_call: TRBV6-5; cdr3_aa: CASSYRGQGAYEQYF
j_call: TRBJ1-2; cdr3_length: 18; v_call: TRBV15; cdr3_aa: CATSRQTGQGYFNYGYTF
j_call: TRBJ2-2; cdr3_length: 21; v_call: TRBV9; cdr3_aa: CASSVEVGQGKKIMNTGELFF
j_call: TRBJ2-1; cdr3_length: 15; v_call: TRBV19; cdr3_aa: CASSITGGNYNEQFF
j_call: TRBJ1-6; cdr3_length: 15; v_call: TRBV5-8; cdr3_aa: CASPSRPLYNSPLHF
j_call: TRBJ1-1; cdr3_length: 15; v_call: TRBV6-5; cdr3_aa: CASSPWTGVNTEAFF
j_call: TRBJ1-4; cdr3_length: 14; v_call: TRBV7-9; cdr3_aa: CASSSVEQQEKLFF
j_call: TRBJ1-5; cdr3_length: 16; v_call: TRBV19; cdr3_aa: CASSIEGSGFVQPQHF
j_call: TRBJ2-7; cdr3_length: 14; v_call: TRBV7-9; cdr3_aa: CASSHDETAREQYF
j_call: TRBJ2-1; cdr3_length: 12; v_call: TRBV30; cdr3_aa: CAWSTGNNEQFF
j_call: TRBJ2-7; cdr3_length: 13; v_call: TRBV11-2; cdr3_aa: CASSLGGSYEQYF
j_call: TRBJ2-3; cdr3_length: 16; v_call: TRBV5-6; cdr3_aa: CASSLGNRGSTDTQYF
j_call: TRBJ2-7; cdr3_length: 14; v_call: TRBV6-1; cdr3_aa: CASSEVALSYEQYF
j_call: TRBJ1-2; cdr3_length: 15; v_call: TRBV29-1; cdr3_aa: CSVEVTGAGNYGYTF
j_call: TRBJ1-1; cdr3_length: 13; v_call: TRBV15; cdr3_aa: CATSRGGGTEAFF
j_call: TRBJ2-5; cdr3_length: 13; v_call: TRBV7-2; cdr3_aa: CASSLGLAETQYF
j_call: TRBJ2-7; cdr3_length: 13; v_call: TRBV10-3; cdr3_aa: CAISEGRGHEQYF
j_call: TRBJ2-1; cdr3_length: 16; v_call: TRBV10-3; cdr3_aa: CAISGTGTDSYNEQFF
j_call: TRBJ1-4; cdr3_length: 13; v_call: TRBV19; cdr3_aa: CASSKGFGEKLFF
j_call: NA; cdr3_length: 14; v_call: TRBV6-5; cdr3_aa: CASSAAGYSYEQYF
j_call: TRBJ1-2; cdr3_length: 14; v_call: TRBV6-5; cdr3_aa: CASSYSLGTGGYTF
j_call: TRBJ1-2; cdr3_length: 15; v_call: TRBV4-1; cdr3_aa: CASSPGQGKNYGYTF
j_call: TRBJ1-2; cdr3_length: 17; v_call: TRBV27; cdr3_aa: CASSLRPGGNPIYGYTF
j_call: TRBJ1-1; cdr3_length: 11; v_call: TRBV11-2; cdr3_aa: CASSWGFEAFF
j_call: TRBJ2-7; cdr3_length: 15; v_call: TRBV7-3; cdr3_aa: CASSLTLAPLDEQYF
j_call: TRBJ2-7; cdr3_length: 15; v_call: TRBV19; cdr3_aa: CASSAGTGGVYEQYF
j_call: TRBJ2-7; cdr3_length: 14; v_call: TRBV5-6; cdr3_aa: CASSKPTSGDEQYF
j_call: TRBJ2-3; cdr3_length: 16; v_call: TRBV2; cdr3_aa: CASRVLAGPLTDTQYF
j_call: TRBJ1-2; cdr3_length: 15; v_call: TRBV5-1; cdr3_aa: CASSLDRTGNYGYTF
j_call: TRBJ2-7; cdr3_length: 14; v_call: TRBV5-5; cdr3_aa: CASSRRDGSYEQYF